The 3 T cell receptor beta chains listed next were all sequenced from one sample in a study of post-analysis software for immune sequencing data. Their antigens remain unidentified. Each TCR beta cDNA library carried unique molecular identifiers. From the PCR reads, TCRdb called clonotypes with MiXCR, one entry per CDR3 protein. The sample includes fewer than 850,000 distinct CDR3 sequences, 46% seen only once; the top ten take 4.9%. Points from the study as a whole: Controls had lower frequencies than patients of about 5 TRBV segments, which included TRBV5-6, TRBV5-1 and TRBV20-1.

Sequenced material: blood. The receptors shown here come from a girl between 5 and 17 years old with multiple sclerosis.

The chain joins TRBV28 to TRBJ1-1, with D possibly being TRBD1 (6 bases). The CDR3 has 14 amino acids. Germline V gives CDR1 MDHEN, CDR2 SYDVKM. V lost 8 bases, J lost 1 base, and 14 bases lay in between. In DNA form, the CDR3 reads TGTGCCAGCTGTACCGAGACAGGGAACACTGAAGCTTTCTTT. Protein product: CASCTETGNTEAFF.

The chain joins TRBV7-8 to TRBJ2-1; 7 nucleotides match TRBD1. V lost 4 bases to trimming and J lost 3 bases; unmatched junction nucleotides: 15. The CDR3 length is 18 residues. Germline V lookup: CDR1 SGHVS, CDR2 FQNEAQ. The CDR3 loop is CASSSYPPGTDIYNEQFF. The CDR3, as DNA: TGTGCCAGCAGCTCCTATCCCCCCGGGACAGATATCTACAATGAGCAGTTCTTC.

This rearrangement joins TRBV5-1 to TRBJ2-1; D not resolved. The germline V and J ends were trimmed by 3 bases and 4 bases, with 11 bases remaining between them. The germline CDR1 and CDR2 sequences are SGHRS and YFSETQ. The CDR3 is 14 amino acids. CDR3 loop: CASSSRAQYNEQFF. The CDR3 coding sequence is TGCGCCAGCAGCTCAAGGGCTCAGTACAATGAGCAGTTCTTC.